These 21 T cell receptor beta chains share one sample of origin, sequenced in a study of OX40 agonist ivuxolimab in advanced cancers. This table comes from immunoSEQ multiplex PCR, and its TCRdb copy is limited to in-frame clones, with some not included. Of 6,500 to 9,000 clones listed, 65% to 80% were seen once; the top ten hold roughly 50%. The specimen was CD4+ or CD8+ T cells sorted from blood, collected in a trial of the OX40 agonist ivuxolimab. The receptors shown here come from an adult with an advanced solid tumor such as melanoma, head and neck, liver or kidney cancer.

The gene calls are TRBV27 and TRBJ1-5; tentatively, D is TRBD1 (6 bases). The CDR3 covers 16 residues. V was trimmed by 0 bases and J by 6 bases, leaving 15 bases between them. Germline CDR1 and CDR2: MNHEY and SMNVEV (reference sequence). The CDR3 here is CASSLSWGAHGQPQHF. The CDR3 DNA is TGTGCCAGCAGTTTATCTTGGGGGGCGCATGGTCAGCCCCAGCATTTT.

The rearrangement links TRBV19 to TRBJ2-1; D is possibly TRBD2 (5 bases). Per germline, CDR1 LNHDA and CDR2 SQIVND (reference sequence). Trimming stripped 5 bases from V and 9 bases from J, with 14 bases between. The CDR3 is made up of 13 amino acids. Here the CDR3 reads CASSLLTGSEQFF. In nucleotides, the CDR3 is TGTGCCAGTAGTCTATTGACGGGAAGTGAGCAGTTCTTC.

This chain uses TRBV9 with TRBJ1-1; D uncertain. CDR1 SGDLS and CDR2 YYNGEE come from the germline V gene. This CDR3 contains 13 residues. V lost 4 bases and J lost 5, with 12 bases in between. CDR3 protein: CASSPRIGTEAFF. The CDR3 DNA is TGTGCCAGCAGCCCTCGAATTGGTACTGAAGCTTTCTTT.

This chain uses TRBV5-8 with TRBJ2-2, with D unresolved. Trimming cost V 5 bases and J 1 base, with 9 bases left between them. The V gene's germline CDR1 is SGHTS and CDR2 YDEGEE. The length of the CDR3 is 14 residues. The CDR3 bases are TGTGCCAGCAGGGCTACTATGAACACCGGGGAGCTGTTTTTT. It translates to CASRATMNTGELFF.

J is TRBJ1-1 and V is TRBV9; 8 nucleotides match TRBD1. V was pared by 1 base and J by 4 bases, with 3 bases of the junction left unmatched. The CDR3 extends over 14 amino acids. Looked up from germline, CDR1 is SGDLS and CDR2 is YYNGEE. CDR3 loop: CASSVTGGGTEAFF. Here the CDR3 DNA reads TGTGCCAGCAGCGTAACAGGGGGTGGCACTGAAGCTTTCTTT. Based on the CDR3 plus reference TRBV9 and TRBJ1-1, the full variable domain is DSGVTQTPKHLITATGQRVTLRCSPRSGDLSVYWYQQSLDQGLQFLIQYYNGEERAKGNILERFSAQQFPDLHSELNLSSLELGDSALYFCASSVTGGGTEAFFGQGTRLTVV.

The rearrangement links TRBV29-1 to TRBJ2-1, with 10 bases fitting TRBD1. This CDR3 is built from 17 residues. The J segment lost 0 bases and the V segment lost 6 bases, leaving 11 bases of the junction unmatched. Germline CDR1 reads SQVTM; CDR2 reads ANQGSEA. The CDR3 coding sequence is TGCAGCGTAGACGACAGGGGGCCTGTATACTCCTACAATGAGCAGTTCTTC. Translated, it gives CSVDDRGPVYSYNEQFF.

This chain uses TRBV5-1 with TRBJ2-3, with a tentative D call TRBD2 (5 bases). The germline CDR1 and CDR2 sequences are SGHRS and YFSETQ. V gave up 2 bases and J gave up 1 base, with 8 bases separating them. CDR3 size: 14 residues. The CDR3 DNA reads TGCGCCAGCAGCTTTTCCGGGGGCACAGATACGCAGTATTTT. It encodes CASSFSGGTDTQYF. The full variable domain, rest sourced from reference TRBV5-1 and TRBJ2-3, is KAGVTQTPRYLIKTRGQQVTLSCSPISGHRSVSWYQQTPGQGLQFLFEYFSETQRNKGNFPGRFSGRQFSNSRSEMNVSTLELGDSALYLCASSFSGGTDTQYFGPGTRLTVL.

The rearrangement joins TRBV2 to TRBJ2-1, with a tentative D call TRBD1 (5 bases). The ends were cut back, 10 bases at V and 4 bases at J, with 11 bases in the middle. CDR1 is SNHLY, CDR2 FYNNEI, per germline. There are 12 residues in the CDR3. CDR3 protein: CATPDKYNEQFF. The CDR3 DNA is TGTGCCACCCCGGACAAGTACAATGAGCAGTTCTTC.

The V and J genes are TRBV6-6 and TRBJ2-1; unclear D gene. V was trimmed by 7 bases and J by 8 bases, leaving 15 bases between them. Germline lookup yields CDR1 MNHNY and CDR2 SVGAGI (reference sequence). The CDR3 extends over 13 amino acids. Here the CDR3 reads CASTPFSWDEQFF. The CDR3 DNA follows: TGTGCCAGCACTCCTTTCTCGTGGGATGAGCAGTTCTTC.

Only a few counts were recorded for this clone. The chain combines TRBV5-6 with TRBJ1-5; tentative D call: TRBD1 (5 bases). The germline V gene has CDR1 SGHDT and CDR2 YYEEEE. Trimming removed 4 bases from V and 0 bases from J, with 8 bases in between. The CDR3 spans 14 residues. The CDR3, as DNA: TGTGCCAGCAGCGAGGGGTATAGCAATCAGCCCCAGCATTTT. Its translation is CASSEGYSNQPQHF.

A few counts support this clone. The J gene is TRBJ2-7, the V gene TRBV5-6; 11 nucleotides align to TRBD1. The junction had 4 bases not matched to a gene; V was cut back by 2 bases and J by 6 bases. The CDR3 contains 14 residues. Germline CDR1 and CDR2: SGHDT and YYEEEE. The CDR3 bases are TGTGCCAGCAGCTTAGGGACAGGGGGTCGCGAGCAGTACTTC. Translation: CASSLGTGGREQYF.

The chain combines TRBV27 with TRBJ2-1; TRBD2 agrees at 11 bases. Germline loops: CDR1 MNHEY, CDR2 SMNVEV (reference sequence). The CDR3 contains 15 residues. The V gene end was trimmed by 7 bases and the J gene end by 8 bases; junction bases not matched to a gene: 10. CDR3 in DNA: TGTGCCAGCACTCTTAGCGGGGGGGCGGGCTATGAGCAGTTCTTC. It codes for CASTLSGGAGYEQFF.

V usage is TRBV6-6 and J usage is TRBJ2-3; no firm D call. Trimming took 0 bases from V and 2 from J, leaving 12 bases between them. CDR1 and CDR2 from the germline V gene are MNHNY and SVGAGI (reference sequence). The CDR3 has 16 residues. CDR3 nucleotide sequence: TGTGCCAGCAGTTACTCGGCTACCCCTGTCACAGATACGCAGTATTTT. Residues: CASSYSATPVTDTQYF.

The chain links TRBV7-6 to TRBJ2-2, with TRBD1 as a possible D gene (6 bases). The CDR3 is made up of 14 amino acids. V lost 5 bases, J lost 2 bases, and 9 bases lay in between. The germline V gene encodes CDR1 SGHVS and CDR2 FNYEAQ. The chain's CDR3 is CASSRGHNTGELFF. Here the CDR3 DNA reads TGTGCCAGCAGCCGGGGACACAACACCGGGGAGCTGTTTTTT.

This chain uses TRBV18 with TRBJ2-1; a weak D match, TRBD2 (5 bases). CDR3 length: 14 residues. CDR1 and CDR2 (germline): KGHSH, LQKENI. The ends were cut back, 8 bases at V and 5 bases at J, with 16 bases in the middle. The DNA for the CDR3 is TGTGCCAGCCACCCGGACGGAGGACACAATGAGCAGTTCTTC. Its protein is CASHPDGGHNEQFF. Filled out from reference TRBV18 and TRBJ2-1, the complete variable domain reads NAGVMQNPRHLVRRRGQEARLRCSPMKGHSHVYWYRQLPEEGLKFMVYLQKENIIDESGMPKERFSAEFPKEGPSILRIQQVVRGDSAAYFCASHPDGGHNEQFFGPGTRLTVL.

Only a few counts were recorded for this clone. CDR3 region: CASSEYGQGIYEQFF. CDR3 DNA sequence: TGTGCCAGCAGTGAATATGGACAGGGCATATATGAGCAGTTCTTC. This chain connects TRBV6-1 to TRBJ2-1; 8 positions agree with TRBD1. Germline V gene data show CDR1 as MNHNS and CDR2 as SASEGT. This CDR3 comprises 15 residues. V gave up 2 bases and J gave up 8 bases; unmatched junction bases: 8.

The CDR3 region is CSVGGQGWSSGANVLTF. CDR3 nucleotides: TGCAGCGTTGGGGGACAGGGATGGAGCTCTGGGGCCAACGTCCTGACTTTC. The rearrangement uses TRBV29-1 and TRBJ2-6; 9 nucleotides match TRBD1. Germline CDR1 is SQVTM and CDR2 is ANQGSEA. V was pared by 4 bases and J by 0 bases, with 7 bases of the junction left unmatched. The CDR3 runs 17 residues.

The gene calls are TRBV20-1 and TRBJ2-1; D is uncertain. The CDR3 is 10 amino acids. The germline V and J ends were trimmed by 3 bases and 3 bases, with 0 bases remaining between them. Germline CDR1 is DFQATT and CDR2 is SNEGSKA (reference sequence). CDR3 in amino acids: CSASYNEQFF. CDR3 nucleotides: TGCAGTGCTAGCTACAATGAGCAGTTCTTC.

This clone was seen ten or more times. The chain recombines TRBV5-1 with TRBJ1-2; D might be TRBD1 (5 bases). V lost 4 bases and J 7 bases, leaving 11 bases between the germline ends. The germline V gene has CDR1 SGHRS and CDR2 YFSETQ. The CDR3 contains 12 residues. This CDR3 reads CASSRGGSGYTF. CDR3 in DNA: TGCGCCAGCAGCCGGGGGGGATCTGGCTACACCTTC.

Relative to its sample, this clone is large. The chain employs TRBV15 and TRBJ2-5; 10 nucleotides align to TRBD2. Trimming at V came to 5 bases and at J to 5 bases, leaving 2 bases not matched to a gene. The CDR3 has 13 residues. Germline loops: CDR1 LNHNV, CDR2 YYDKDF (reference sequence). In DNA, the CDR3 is TGTGCCACCAGCGCACTAGCGGGGGAGACCCAGTACTTC. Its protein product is CATSALAGETQYF. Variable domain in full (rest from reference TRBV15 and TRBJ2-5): DAMVIQNPRYQVTQFGKPVTLSCSQTLNHNVMYWYQQKSSQAPKLLFHYYDKDFNNEADTPDNFQSRRPNTSFCFLDIRSPGLGDTAMYLCATSALAGETQYFGPGTRLLVL.

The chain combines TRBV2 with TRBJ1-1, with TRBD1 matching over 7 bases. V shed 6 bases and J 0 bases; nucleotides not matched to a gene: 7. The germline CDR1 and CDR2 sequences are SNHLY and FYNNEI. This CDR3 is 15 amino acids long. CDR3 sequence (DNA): TGTGCCAGCAGCTCACGGGACAGCATGAACACTGAAGCTTTCTTT. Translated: CASSSRDSMNTEAFF.